Reported below is one T cell receptor (beta chain). The CDR3 consists of 14 residues. Germline CDR1 reads MNHNS; CDR2 reads SASEGT. Trimming removed 3 bases from V and 3 bases from J, with 9 bases in between. Per the authors' pipeline: How many nucleated cells were present was estimated from reference gene primer amplification. Libraries were prepared by immunoSEQ multiplex PCR; TCRdb keeps only in-frame clonotypes and omits some of them. D and trimming come from the DNA, and the V and J calls and clone size come from that table. The data show 100,000 to 150,000 clones, roughly four fifths seen once. The data are from a study of blood T cell repertoires in COVID-19.

Sequences were obtained from peripheral blood. The rearrangement uses TRBV6-1 and TRBJ1-5; D gene uncertain. The TCR originated in a woman aged 50 to 60 with acute or convalescent COVID-19. CDR3 nucleotide sequence: TGTGCCAGCAGTGAGCGGGGTAACAATCAGCCCCAGCATTTT. It yields the protein CASSERGNNQPQHF.